The 26 T cell receptor beta chains listed next were all sequenced from one sample in a study of blood T cell repertoires in COVID-19. Sequenced by immunoSEQ multiplex PCR; TCRdb stores in-frame clones only, minus some. Among under 140,000 clones listed, roughly 82% were seen once. The sequencing input was peripheral blood. All receptors derive from a woman in her sixties with acute or convalescent COVID-19.

This clone showed up just once. The junction differs from germline at one of its ends, possibly a read error. The genes are TRBV4-3 and TRBJ1-2; 7 bases are shared with TRBD1. The CDR3 is 15 amino acids. CDR1 is LGHNA, CDR2 YSLEER, per germline. The CDR3 loop reads CASSLSTGIGTAIYF. CDR3 DNA sequence: TGCGCCAGCAGCTTATCAACCGGCATAGGGACAGCCATCTACTTC.

The rearrangement links TRBV27 to TRBJ1-1; 8 nucleotides match TRBD1. Looked up from germline, CDR1 is MNHEY and CDR2 is SMNVEV (reference sequence). With 8 bases clipped from V and 7 bases from J, the junction kept 15 bases outside the gene matches. This CDR3 spans 15 amino acids. The DNA of the CDR3 is TGTGCCAGCGCGGAGCGGGGGGACAGGCTGGGTGAAGCTTTCTTT. It codes for CASAERGDRLGEAFF.

The chain recombines TRBV5-4 with TRBJ2-5, with D maybe TRBD2 (7 bases). Germline loops: CDR1 SGHNT, CDR2 YYREEE (reference sequence). CDR3 length equals 17 residues. The V and J ends lost 0 bases and 6 bases respectively, with 21 bases between them. CDR3 residues: CASSLARGGGGRQTQYF. The CDR3 DNA reads as TGTGCCAGCAGCTTGGCGAGGGGGGGCGGCGGGCGGCAGACCCAGTACTTC.

The DNA of the CDR3 is TGTGCCAGCAGCTTCCGGACATCGCCCACAGATACGCAGTATTTT. Translating it yields CASSFRTSPTDTQYF. V usage is TRBV7-3 and J usage is TRBJ2-3; maybe TRBD1 (5 bases). CDR1 and CDR2 (germline): SGHTA, FQGTGA. CDR3 length equals 15 residues. V lost 3 bases to trimming and J lost 2 bases, with 12 bases between them.

This chain joins TRBV12-3 or TRBV12-4 and TRBJ1-5; no reliable D call. V was cut by 8 bases and J by 1 base, with 6 bases left in between. CDR3 length: 12 amino acids. CDR3 region: CASVMSNQPQHF. The CDR3 region has the DNA TGTGCCAGCGTTATGAGCAATCAGCCCCAGCATTTT.

This clone was seen a single time. This chain joins TRBV30 and TRBJ2-5, with TRBD1 matching over 10 bases. This CDR3 is built from 13 residues. Germline V CDR1 and CDR2: GTSNPN, SVGIG (reference sequence). V was clipped by 2 bases and J by 4 bases; unmatched bases: 1. The CDR3 DNA is TGTGCCTGGAGTTGGGACAGGGGAGAGACCCAGTACTTC. It yields the protein CAWSWDRGETQYF.

The chain carries TRBV9 and TRBJ1-1; TRBD1 agrees at 10 bases. There are 15 residues in the CDR3. Germline trimming cut 3 bases from V and 1 base from J; bases unmatched to any gene: 3. The germline V gene has CDR1 SGDLS and CDR2 YYNGEE. CDR3 bases: TGTGCCAGCAGCGCCCGACAGGGGGCGAACACTGAAGCTTTCTTT. Its protein is CASSARQGANTEAFF.

The chain recombines TRBV5-6 with TRBJ2-7; D is unresolved. V dropped 6 bases and J dropped 3 bases, with 10 bases sitting between them. CDR3 length: 12 residues. Germline CDR1 and CDR2: SGHDT and YYEEEE. The CDR3 loop is CASTSSRYEQYF. CDR3 nucleotides: TGTGCCAGCACCTCGTCCCGCTACGAGCAGTACTTC.

The V gene is TRBV30, the J gene TRBJ1-4, with D perhaps matching TRBD1 (6 bases). The CDR3 runs to 15 residues. Trimming shortened V by 3 bases and J by 5 bases, and 16 bases separated the two germline ends. Germline CDR1 and CDR2: GTSNPN and SVGIG (reference sequence). The CDR3 nucleotides are TGTGCCTGGAGGGGCCGGAGGACAGTCAATGAAAAACTGTTTTTT. Its translation: CAWRGRRTVNEKLFF.

V and J are TRBV4-2 and TRBJ1-5, with 7 bases matching TRBD1. J lost 2 bases, V lost 4 bases, and 11 bases had no gene match. The V gene's germline CDR1 is LGHNA and CDR2 YNFKEQ. The length of the CDR3 is 17 residues. The DNA for the CDR3 is TGTGCCAGCAGCCCATCAGGGACCCAGGGGGGCAATCAGCCCCAGCATTTT. As protein: CASSPSGTQGGNQPQHF.

The chain recombines TRBV10-3 with TRBJ2-7, with a tentative D call TRBD2 (6 bases). Germline values: CDR1 ENHRY, CDR2 SYGVKD. Trimming stripped 0 bases from V and 0 bases from J, with 6 bases between. The CDR3 covers 14 residues. CDR3: CAISESGGSYEQYF. CDR3 DNA sequence: TGTGCCATCAGTGAGTCCGGGGGCTCCTACGAGCAGTACTTC.

The chain carries TRBV29-1 and TRBJ1-1; maybe TRBD1 (5 bases). Germline-derived CDR1 and CDR2 are SQVTM and ANQGSEA. The CDR3 extends over 14 amino acids. Between the trimmed V and J ends, which lost 1 base and 5 bases, there was a span of 14 bases. In nucleotides, the CDR3 is TGCAGCGTTGAAGTGGATTCGGGGGGGACTGAAGCTTTCTTT. It translates to CSVEVDSGGTEAFF. The variable domain in full, completed from reference TRBV29-1 and TRBJ1-1, reads SAVISQKPSRDICQRGTSLTIQCQVDSQVTMMFWYRQQPGQSLTLIATANQGSEATYESGFVIDKFPISRPNLTFSTLTVSNMSPEDSSIYLCSVEVDSGGTEAFFGQGTRLTVV.

The V call is TRBV30, the J call TRBJ2-3; no reliable D call. Trimming cost V 3 bases and J 4 bases, with 8 bases left between them. The CDR3 is 12 residues long. Germline lookup yields CDR1 GTSNPN and CDR2 SVGIG (reference sequence). The CDR3 here is CAWSRGPDTQYF. The CDR3 coding sequence is TGTGCCTGGAGCCGTGGCCCAGATACGCAGTATTTT. Based on the CDR3 plus reference TRBV30 and TRBJ2-3, the full variable domain is SQTIHQWPATLVQPVGSPLSLECTVEGTSNPNLYWYRQAAGRGLQLLFYSVGIGQISSEVPQNLSASRPQDRQFILSSKKLLLSDSGFYLCAWSRGPDTQYFGPGTRLTVL.

This clone was seen a single time. The CDR3 is CASSPRYGAGANNEQFF. CDR3 nucleotide sequence: TGTGCCAGCAGCCCCCGCTACGGAGCGGGGGCGAACAATGAGCAGTTCTTC. The genes are TRBV7-8 and TRBJ2-1, with 8 bases lining up with TRBD2. Trimming took 5 bases from V and 5 from J; bases not matched to a gene: 14. Per the germline V gene, CDR1 is SGHVS and CDR2 is FQNEAQ. This CDR3 comprises 17 residues.

This clone showed up just a few times. The chain is built from TRBV19 and TRBJ2-7; tentatively, D is TRBD2 (6 bases). CDR3 length: 17 amino acids. Trimming left V 5 bases short and J 4 bases short, with 24 bases between. Germline loops: CDR1 LNHDA, CDR2 SQIVND (reference sequence). The CDR3 sequence is CASSDPGSGQGRYEQYF. CDR3 sequence (DNA): TGTGCCAGTAGTGACCCCGGAAGCGGGCAGGGCAGATACGAGCAGTACTTC.

V usage is TRBV9 and J usage is TRBJ2-1, with 11 bases identical to TRBD2. The trim removed 0 bases at V and 9 bases at J, leaving 8 bases unmatched. The CDR3 consists of 16 residues. The germline CDR1 and CDR2 sequences are SGDLS and YYNGEE. CDR3 in amino acids: CASSVGNSGGAGEQFF. DNA of the CDR3: TGTGCCAGCAGCGTAGGGAATAGCGGGGGGGCCGGTGAGCAGTTCTTC.

J is TRBJ1-2 and V is TRBV11-2; no clear D gene. Per germline, CDR1 SGHAT and CDR2 FQNNGV. This CDR3 spans 14 amino acids. V was pared by 1 base and J by 6 bases, with 12 bases between. CDR3 coding DNA: TGTGCCAGCAGCTTAGTCCGGCAGGAGGATGGCTACACCTTC. It yields the protein CASSLVRQEDGYTF. The full variable domain, its missing parts supplied by reference TRBV11-2 and TRBJ1-2, is EAGVAQSPRYKIIEKRQSVAFWCNPISGHATLYWYQQILGQGPKLLIQFQNNGVVDDSQLPKDRFSAERLKGVDSTLKIQPAKLEDSAVYLCASSLVRQEDGYTFGSGTRLTVV.

The genes are TRBV5-4 and TRBJ2-2, with D perhaps matching TRBD1 (5 bases). The V and J ends lost 1 base and 6 bases respectively, with 10 bases between them. The length of the CDR3 is 14 residues. Germline-derived CDR1 and CDR2 are SGHNT and YYREEE (reference sequence). CDR3 residues: CASSLPQGSGELFF. DNA of the CDR3: TGTGCCAGCAGCTTGCCCCAGGGCTCCGGGGAGCTGTTTTTT.

The chain carries TRBV4-2 and TRBJ2-2, with 7 bases fitting TRBD2. The germline V gene has CDR1 LGHNA and CDR2 YNFKEQ. This CDR3 comprises 19 residues. Unmatched junction bases numbered 15, after V lost 0 bases and J lost 5 bases. Written as DNA, the CDR3 is TGTGCCAGCAGCCAAGACGTCTCCGCGGGGGTCGGTGAAACCGGGGAGCTGTTTTTT. Translating gives CASSQDVSAGVGETGELFF.

The chain carries TRBV27 and TRBJ2-7, with a possible D match to TRBD2 (5 bases). V lost 6 bases and J lost 4, with 19 bases in between. CDR1 and CDR2 from the germline V gene are MNHEY and SMNVEV (reference sequence). The CDR3 length is 15 residues. The CDR3 spells CASSRRPGLGYEQYF. The CDR3 coding sequence is TGTGCCAGCAGCCGCCGCCCAGGACTCGGTTACGAGCAGTACTTC.

Here the CDR3 DNA reads TGTGCCAGCAGCCAAGATTGGGGGGGGCGTGGGCCCAATGAAAAACTGTTTTTT. It is translated as CASSQDWGGRGPNEKLFF. The V gene is TRBV4-2, the J gene TRBJ1-4; possible D gene TRBD1, 6 bases. V lost 0 bases, J lost 5 bases, and 19 bases lay in between. Germline V lookup: CDR1 LGHNA, CDR2 YNFKEQ. This CDR3 contains 18 residues.

This clone was seen once. The chain has TRBV11-3 and TRBJ1-4; the match to TRBD1 covers 8 bases. Per the germline V gene, CDR1 is SGHNT and CDR2 is YENEEA. V lost 10 bases, J lost 1 base, and 2 bases stayed unmatched. The CDR3 runs to 13 residues. In DNA form, the CDR3 reads TGTGCCACCGGGACAGGAACTAATGAAAAACTGTTTTTT. This encodes CATGTGTNEKLFF.

This chain joins TRBV6-5 and TRBJ1-5; 7 bases line up with TRBD1. V lost 6 bases, J lost 2 bases, and 4 bases stayed unmatched. The germline V gene encodes CDR1 MNHEY and CDR2 SVGAGI. The CDR3 extends over 14 amino acids. The CDR3 protein is CASSTGTGNQPQHF. CDR3 nucleotides: TGTGCCAGCAGCACCGGGACAGGCAATCAGCCCCAGCATTTT.

This clone has only a few counts. The chain carries TRBV11-2 and TRBJ2-3; TRBD1 might be the D (6 bases). V lost 0 bases to trimming and J lost 10 bases, with 8 bases between them. Germline V CDR1 and CDR2: SGHAT, FQNNGV. The CDR3 covers 12 residues. The CDR3 nucleotides are TGTGCCAGCAGCTTAGATGCAGGGGCGCAGTATTTT. This sequence encodes CASSLDAGAQYF. The variable domain in full, with the rest retrieved from reference TRBV11-2 and TRBJ2-3, is EAGVAQSPRYKIIEKRQSVAFWCNPISGHATLYWYQQILGQGPKLLIQFQNNGVVDDSQLPKDRFSAERLKGVDSTLKIQPAKLEDSAVYLCASSLDAGAQYFGPGTRLTVL.

CDR3 region: CASSQVRLANTGELFF. CDR3 nucleotide sequence: TGCGCCAGCAGCCAAGTGAGACTAGCGAACACCGGGGAGCTGTTTTTT. The chain links TRBV4-1 to TRBJ2-2; tentative D call: TRBD2 (6 bases). This CDR3 region has 16 residues. Trimming stripped 1 base from V and 0 bases from J, with 9 bases between. Germline V lookup: CDR1 MGHRA, CDR2 YSYEKL.

The gene calls are TRBV28 and TRBJ2-7; D is possibly TRBD1 (5 bases). Between the trimmed V and J ends, which lost 3 bases and 1 base, there was a span of 7 bases. CDR3 length: 13 amino acids. Germline V lookup: CDR1 MDHEN, CDR2 SYDVKM. The CDR3 DNA reads TGTGCCAGCAGTTTCTCAGGGTCCTACGAGCAGTACTTC. It translates to CASSFSGSYEQYF.